This is a list of T cell receptor beta chains from one sample in a study of blood T cells in healthy people across ages. One entry per CDR3 protein results from TCRdb running MiXCR on the 5' RACE reads. The data hold 1,800,000 or so distinct CDR3 sequences, with around 40% observed a single time. The sample consisted of blood. The receptors originated from a human donor in good health. Both conserved end residues are part of each CDR3. Each record gives: V gene, clone size, D gene, J gene, CDR3 protein, CDR3 DNA. A D gene is named only where the DNA matches it firmly. For some rows the clone size is stated as once, few or many, or as a class when expanded; others skip it.

V: TRBV7-9
size: .
D: .
J: TRBJ1-1
CDR3: CASSPRGEGTEAFF
DNA: TGTGCCAGCAGCCCGCGTGGGGAGGGCACTGAAGCTTTCTTT

V: TRBV5-1
size: once
D: TRBD1
J: TRBJ2-3
CDR3: CASSLDRDRVADTQYF
DNA: TGCGCCAGCAGCCTGGACCGGGACAGGGTAGCTGATACGCAGTATTTT

V: TRBV20-1
size: .
D: .
J: TRBJ2-1
CDR3: CSALGQTGLDHEQFF
DNA: TGCAGTGCCCTGGGACAGACGGGACTAGATCATGAGCAGTTCTTC

V: TRBV7-2
size: .
D: .
J: TRBJ1-2
CDR3: CASSLVPQETVGYTF
DNA: TGTGCCAGCAGCTTAGTCCCCCAGGAGACTGTTGGCTACACCTTC

V: TRBV4-1
size: .
D: TRBD2
J: TRBJ2-7
CDR3: CASSPGLAGGWEQYF
DNA: TGCGCCAGCAGCCCCGGACTAGCGGGGGGATGGGAGCAGTACTTC

V: TRBV10-3
size: .
D: TRBD2
J: TRBJ2-1
CDR3: CATTQNRGGHSYNEQFF
DNA: TGTGCCACCACCCAAAACCGGGGGGGTCACTCCTACAATGAGCAGTTCTTC

V: TRBV4-1
size: .
D: .
J: TRBJ1-2
CDR3: CASSQGYRVYDGYTF
DNA: TGCGCCAGCAGCCAAGGGTACAGGGTCTATGATGGCTACACCTTC

V: TRBV2
size: few
D: TRBD1
J: TRBJ2-6
CDR3: CASRSGQSSGANVLTF
DNA: TGTGCCAGCAGATCGGGACAGTCCTCTGGGGCCAACGTCCTGACTTTC

V: TRBV7-2
size: few
D: .
J: TRBJ2-5
CDR3: CASSLVLVPAGANVLTQYF
DNA: TGTGCCAGCAGCTTAGTTCTGGTACCTGCTGGGGCCAACGTCCTGACCCAGTACTTC

V: TRBV12-3/TRBV12-4
size: few
D: .
J: TRBJ1-1
CDR3: CASSLRYTEAFF
DNA: TGTGCCAGCAGCTTAAGATACACTGAAGCTTTCTTT

V: TRBV30
size: .
D: .
J: TRBJ1-1
CDR3: CTWSVANTEAFF
DNA: TGTACCTGGAGTGTAGCGAACACTGAAGCTTTCTTT

V: TRBV6-5
size: .
D: .
J: TRBJ2-7
CDR3: CASRRLLDSGYEQYF
DNA: TGTGCCAGCAGACGGCTTCTGGACAGTGGCTACGAGCAGTACTTC

V: TRBV20-1
size: few
D: .
J: TRBJ2-7
CDR3: CSARLDGEQYF
DNA: TGCAGTGCTAGACTCGACGGCGAGCAGTACTTC

V: TRBV9
size: .
D: .
J: TRBJ1-4
CDR3: CASSVVGEQGAGKRFF
DNA: TGTGCCAGCAGCGTAGTTGGGGAACAGGGCGCCGGAAAACGGTTTTTT

V: TRBV27
size: .
D: .
J: TRBJ2-5
CDR3: CASSHQVSYGQYF
DNA: TGTGCCAGCAGCCACCAGGTTTCCTACGGGCAGTACTTC

V: TRBV12-3/TRBV12-4
size: .
D: .
J: TRBJ1-1
CDR3: CASSITGKAFF
DNA: TGTGCCAGCAGTATAACAGGGAAGGCTTTCTTT

V: TRBV7-6
size: .
D: TRBD1
J: TRBJ2-3
CDR3: CASNPRKRTGKPDTQYF
DNA: TGTGCCAGCAACCCCCGCAAGAGGACAGGGAAACCAGATACGCAGTATTTT

V: TRBV4-1
size: .
D: .
J: TRBJ2-7
CDR3: CASSQGIGDVYEQYF
DNA: TGCGCCAGCAGCCAAGGGATAGGGGATGTTTACGAGCAGTACTTC

V: TRBV29-1
size: few
D: TRBD1
J: TRBJ2-1
CDR3: CSAKAGGYGNEQFF
DNA: TGCAGCGCCAAGGCAGGGGGCTATGGCAATGAGCAGTTCTTC

V: TRBV4-3
size: .
D: .
J: TRBJ2-3
CDR3: CASSQDMSADTQYF
DNA: TGCGCCAGCAGCCAAGATATGTCGGCGGATACGCAGTATTTT

V: TRBV6-2/TRBV6-3
size: many
D: TRBD1
J: TRBJ2-3
CDR3: CASSYFGTAGTDTQYF
DNA: TGTGCCAGCAGTTACTTTGGGACAGCCGGCACAGATACGCAGTATTTT

V: TRBV5-6
size: .
D: TRBD1
J: TRBJ2-3
CDR3: CASSWTGSYTQYF
DNA: TGTGCCAGCAGCTGGACAGGGTCGTATACGCAGTATTTT

V: TRBV7-2
size: .
D: .
J: TRBJ1-4
CDR3: CASSLVRQGGEKLFF
DNA: TGTGCCAGCAGCTTAGTCAGGCAGGGAGGGGAAAAACTGTTTTTT

V: TRBV7-2
size: .
D: .
J: TRBJ2-1
CDR3: CASSYGVRLYNEQFF
DNA: TGTGCCAGCAGCTACGGGGTTCGACTTTACAATGAGCAGTTCTTC

V: TRBV20-1
size: few
D: .
J: TRBJ2-7
CDR3: CSARDPSRSYEQYF
DNA: TGCAGTGCTAGAGATCCGTCGCGGTCCTACGAGCAGTACTTC